What follows are 28 T cell receptor beta chains derived from one specimen sequenced in a study of T cell responses to AZD1222 COVID-19 vaccine. The assay was immunoSEQ multiplex PCR, and TCRdb's table has in-frame clones only and misses some. The top ten hold 13% to 15% of the sample, which has about 120,000 clones, around 93% seen once. Sequenced material: peripheral blood, taken on day 0 of AZD1222 vaccination. Receptor source: an adult in good health.

The genes are TRBV10-3 and TRBJ2-3; 10 bases match TRBD2. Per germline, CDR1 ENHRY and CDR2 SYGVKD. CDR3 length: 13 amino acids. Trimming took 7 bases from V and 4 from J; bases not matched to a gene: 2. The CDR3 region is CAITSGSPDTQYF. In nucleotides, the CDR3 is TGTGCCATCACTAGCGGGAGTCCAGATACGCAGTATTTT.

The rearrangement joins TRBV15 to TRBJ2-2; 10 bases map to TRBD2. Germline assignment: CDR1 LNHNV and CDR2 YYDKDF (reference sequence). The CDR3 is 16 amino acids. The V gene end was trimmed by 2 bases and the J gene end by 9 bases; junction bases not matched to a gene: 9. For the CDR3, the DNA is TGTGCCACCAGCAGAACTAGCGGGGAAACTCTGTGGGAGCTGTTTTTT. Translation: CATSRTSGETLWELFF.

DNA for the CDR3: TGTGCCAGTAGTATTGCTAGCGGGGCTCCCGGGGAGCTGTTTTTT. The encoded protein is CASSIASGAPGELFF. V usage is TRBV19 and J usage is TRBJ2-2; 9 bases are shared with TRBD2. The J segment lost 6 bases and the V segment lost 3 bases, leaving 5 bases of the junction unmatched. In germline, CDR1 is LNHDA, CDR2 SQIVND (reference sequence). This CDR3 contains 15 residues.

The chain links TRBV7-8 to TRBJ1-1, with TRBD1 as a possible D gene (6 bases). The V end lost 0 bases, the J end lost 4 bases, and 6 bases lay between the germline ends. Looked up from germline, CDR1 is SGHVS and CDR2 is FQNEAQ. The CDR3 has 13 residues. CDR3 sequence (DNA): TGTGCCAGCAGCTTAGCGACAGGCACTGAAGCTTTCTTT. Protein: CASSLATGTEAFF.

The rearrangement links TRBV7-2 to TRBJ2-7, with TRBD1 as a possible D gene (6 bases). Germline V gene data show CDR1 as SGHTA and CDR2 as FQGNSA. The CDR3 covers 12 residues. V was clipped by 4 bases and J by 6 bases, with 10 bases between them. Written as DNA, the CDR3 is TGTGCCAGCAGCTCGACAGGCATCGAGCAGTACTTC. As protein: CASSSTGIEQYF.

The genes are TRBV5-1 and TRBJ1-5, with 9 bases aligning to TRBD1. CDR1 and CDR2 (germline): SGHRS, YFSETQ. Trimming removed 4 bases from V and 4 bases from J; junction bases left unmatched: 3. The CDR3 is 14 amino acids. CDR3: CASSSGTGNQPQHF. CDR3 coding DNA: TGCGCCAGCAGCAGTGGGACAGGGAATCAGCCCCAGCATTTT.

The chain couples TRBV15 to TRBJ1-5; D remains ambiguous. This CDR3 region has 15 residues. V lost 0 bases to trimming and J lost 1 base, with 7 bases between them. In germline, CDR1 is LNHNV, CDR2 YYDKDF (reference sequence). The CDR3 coding sequence is TGTGCCACCAGCAGAGATCGGCCGAGCAATCAGCCCCAGCATTTT. Its translation: CATSRDRPSNQPQHF.

This clone turned up a few times. CDR3: CASSSSLARTYEQYF. The CDR3, as DNA: TGTGCCAGCAGCTCCTCCCTAGCGCGTACCTACGAGCAGTACTTC. The rearrangement links TRBV9 to TRBJ2-7, with D perhaps matching TRBD2 (6 bases). Looked up from germline, CDR1 is SGDLS and CDR2 is YYNGEE. This CDR3 has 15 amino acids. Trimming left V 4 bases short and J 2 bases short, with 16 bases between.

As regards this clone: Germline and junction disagree at one end, which may indicate a read error. This chain connects TRBV28 to TRBJ2-1, with 7 bases identical to TRBD1. The germline V gene encodes CDR1 MDHEN and CDR2 SYDVKM. This CDR3 spans 11 amino acids. The CDR3 region is CASSTGDSLVF. The CDR3 DNA reads as TGTGCCAGCAGCACTGGGGACAGTCTGGTCTTC.

CDR3 sequence: CASSELGRALNTEAFF. Here the CDR3 DNA reads TGTGCCAGCAGCGAATTAGGCCGGGCGTTGAACACTGAAGCTTTCTTT. The chain combines TRBV27 with TRBJ1-1, with D unresolved. This CDR3 spans 16 amino acids. The ends were cut back, 6 bases at V and 0 bases at J, with 17 bases in the middle. Looked up from germline, CDR1 is MNHEY and CDR2 is SMNVEV (reference sequence).

V and J are TRBV6-6 and TRBJ2-1, with TRBD1 matching 11 bases. Germline lookup yields CDR1 MNHNY and CDR2 SVGAGI (reference sequence). J gave up 8 bases and V 6 bases, and 6 bases lay outside the gene matches. This CDR3 comprises 14 residues. This chain's CDR3 is CASRRTGGKDEQFF. The DNA of the CDR3 is TGTGCCAGCAGGAGGACAGGGGGCAAGGATGAGCAGTTCTTC.

This rearrangement joins TRBV11-2 to TRBJ2-7, with 9 positions matching TRBD2. The V gene's germline CDR1 is SGHAT and CDR2 FQNNGV. The CDR3 has 14 residues. V trimming: 6 bases; J trimming: 13 bases; junction bases outside the gene matches: 16. CDR3 in DNA: TGTGCCAGCAGTCTGGTAGCGGGACTAGCATCCCTCTACTTC. It is translated as CASSLVAGLASLYF.

CDR3 sequence (DNA): TGTGCCAGTAGTATTAGGGACAGCTCCTATAATTCACCCCTCCACTTT. Translation gives CASSIRDSSYNSPLHF. The genes are TRBV19 and TRBJ1-6, with 7 bases that match TRBD1. There are 16 residues in the CDR3. J lost 0 bases, V lost 3 bases, and 2 bases had no gene match. CDR1 LNHDA and CDR2 SQIVND come from the germline V gene (reference sequence). The variable domain in full, completed from reference TRBV19 and TRBJ1-6, reads DGGITQSPKYLFRKEGQNVTLSCEQNLNHDAMYWYRQDPGQGLRLIYYSQIVNDFQKGDIAEGYSVSREKKESFPLTVTSAQKNPTAFYLCASSIRDSSYNSPLHFGNGTRLTVT.

In nucleotides, the CDR3 is TGTGCCAGCAGCCCTGAGGGAGGGGGTTCCGGTATCTTACTACAAGAGACCCAGTACTTC. Protein: CASSPEGGGSGILLQETQYF. The rearrangement links TRBV7-8 to TRBJ2-5, with D possibly matching TRBD2 (7 bases). CDR1 is SGHVS and CDR2 is FQNEAQ in the germline V gene. V gave up 5 bases and J gave up 2 bases, with 30 bases separating them. The CDR3 sequence is 20 residues long.

The chain has TRBV20-1 and TRBJ2-1; D unclear. V lost 3 bases and J lost 9, with 15 bases in between. CDR3 length: 13 amino acids. Germline CDR1 and CDR2: DFQATT and SNEGSKA (reference sequence). The CDR3 is CSASARALVEQFF. DNA of the CDR3: TGCAGTGCTAGTGCTCGGGCGCTGGTTGAGCAGTTCTTC.

V gene TRBV9 combines with J gene TRBJ2-2; D is uncertain. This CDR3 spans 14 amino acids. Germline assignment: CDR1 SGDLS and CDR2 YYNGEE. The V gene lost 2 bases and the J gene lost 2 bases, with 7 bases spanning the gap. In DNA form, the CDR3 reads TGTGCCAGCAGCGTCGGGTTTAACACCGGGGAGCTGTTTTTT. Protein: CASSVGFNTGELFF.

The V call is TRBV11-2, the J call TRBJ1-3; 7 nucleotides align to TRBD1. Germline assignment: CDR1 SGHAT and CDR2 FQNNGV. The CDR3 consists of 19 residues. Unmatched junction bases numbered 16, after V lost 5 bases and J lost 0 bases. CDR3 sequence: CASSPKPPGQILSGNTIYF. The CDR3 DNA reads as TGTGCCAGCAGCCCCAAGCCCCCGGGACAGATTCTCTCTGGAAACACCATATATTTT.

This rearrangement joins TRBV28 to TRBJ1-1; 7 positions agree with TRBD1. V lost 6 bases and J lost 11; bases outside the gene matches: 12. Germline CDR1 MDHEN, CDR2 SYDVKM. The length of the CDR3 is 13 residues. In DNA, the CDR3 is TGTGCCAGCAGACCTGGAGAAAGCAGGGGGGCTTTCTTT. It translates to CASRPGESRGAFF.

This sequence joins TRBV3-1 (or the pseudogene TRBV3-2) and TRBJ2-5; no reliable D call. Per germline, CDR1 LGHDT and CDR2 YNNKEL (reference sequence). The V gene lost 0 bases and the J gene lost 5 bases, with 22 bases spanning the gap. There are 18 residues in the CDR3. CDR3 residues: CASSQDRRAPKMVETQYF. The DNA for the CDR3 is TGTGCCAGCAGCCAAGATAGGCGAGCCCCAAAAATGGTCGAGACCCAGTACTTC.

This clone turned up a few times. V and J are TRBV10-1 and TRBJ1-2, with a possible D match to TRBD1 (6 bases). The CDR3 loop spans 14 amino acids. CDR1 and CDR2 (germline): WNHNN, SYGVQD (reference sequence). Trimming shortened V by 7 bases and J by 8 bases, and 20 bases separated the two germline ends. The chain's CDR3 is CASIRPGGGKGYTF. CDR3 DNA: TGCGCCAGCATCCGACCCGGGGGCGGTAAAGGCTACACCTTC.

For the CDR3, the DNA is TGTGCCAGCAGTTACGAGGAGGCTCACGGGTACCAAGAGACCCAGTACTTC. It is translated as CASSYEEAHGYQETQYF. The chain is built from TRBV6-2 or TRBV6-3 and TRBJ2-5; TRBD2 might be the D (5 bases). Trimming shortened V by 2 bases and J by 0 bases, and 16 bases separated the two germline ends. The CDR3 extends over 17 amino acids. The germline CDR1 and CDR2 sequences are MNHEY and SVGEGT.

J is TRBJ1-2 and V is TRBV5-6, with TRBD1 matching 7 bases. The J segment lost 6 bases and the V segment lost 0 bases, leaving 8 bases of the junction unmatched. Germline V gives CDR1 SGHDT, CDR2 YYEEEE. This CDR3 is 15 amino acids long. CDR3 amino acids: CASSLVGTVMHGYTF. CDR3 DNA sequence: TGTGCCAGCAGCTTGGTAGGGACAGTCATGCATGGCTACACCTTC. Full variable domain (rest looked up from reference TRBV5-6 and TRBJ1-2): DAGVTQSPTHLIKTRGQQVTLRCSPKSGHDTVSWYQQALGQGPQFIFQYYEEEERQRGNFPDRFSGHQFPNYSSELNVNALLLGDSALYLCASSLVGTVMHGYTFGSGTRLTVV.

The chain links TRBV19 to TRBJ1-3; D ambiguous. The CDR3 has 15 residues. Germline values: CDR1 LNHDA, CDR2 SQIVND (reference sequence). Trimming stripped 6 bases from V and 0 bases from J, with 12 bases between. The CDR3 region is CASRTSFISGNTIYF. The CDR3 DNA is TGTGCCAGTAGGACAAGCTTTATCTCTGGAAACACCATATATTTT.

The genes are TRBV11-2 and TRBJ2-5, with TRBD2 matching over 11 bases. This CDR3 comprises 16 residues. In germline, CDR1 is SGHAT, CDR2 FQNNGV. J gave up 4 bases and V 7 bases, and 11 bases lay outside the gene matches. Here the CDR3 DNA reads TGTGCCAGCACCATCACTAGCGGGAGCGTCCGAGAGACCCAGTACTTC. It yields the protein CASTITSGSVRETQYF.

CDR3 in amino acids: CSSAGTGGYETQYF. CDR3 in DNA: TGCAGCTCCGCGGGGACAGGGGGCTACGAGACCCAGTACTTC. The genes are TRBV29-1 and TRBJ2-5; 12 bases match TRBD1. With 8 bases clipped from V and 5 bases from J, the junction kept 9 bases outside the gene matches. Germline V gene data show CDR1 as SQVTM and CDR2 as ANQGSEA. This CDR3 has 14 amino acids.

The rearrangement joins TRBV7-9 to TRBJ2-7, with TRBD1 matching 8 bases. The CDR3 runs 14 residues. CDR1 is SEHNR and CDR2 is FQNEAQ in the germline V gene (reference sequence). Unmatched junction bases numbered 3, after V lost 4 bases and J lost 1 base. In DNA, the CDR3 is TGTGCCAGCAGCTCGGACAGGGCGTCCTACGAGCAGTACTTC. It codes for CASSSDRASYEQYF.

In its sample, this clone was seen a few times. A read error may produce the germline difference seen at one junction end. The chain is built from TRBV6-1 and TRBJ1-1; the D is unclear. Germline assignment: CDR1 MNHNS and CDR2 SASEGT. The CDR3 sequence is 13 residues long. The CDR3 region is CASGEGLNTEAFF. CDR3 coding DNA: TGTGCCAGCGGTGAAGGATTAAACACTGAAGCTTTCTTT.

This clone was counted a single time. The rearrangement links TRBV11-2 to TRBJ1-1; no clear D gene. The CDR3 consists of 11 residues. Germline values: CDR1 SGHAT, CDR2 FQNNGV. Trimming pared 5 bases from V and 3 bases from J, leaving 4 bases between. CDR3 DNA: TGTGCCAGCAGCCCCCACACTGAAGCTTTCTTT. It encodes CASSPHTEAFF. Based on the CDR3 plus reference TRBV11-2 and TRBJ1-1, the full variable domain is EAGVAQSPRYKIIEKRQSVAFWCNPISGHATLYWYQQILGQGPKLLIQFQNNGVVDDSQLPKDRFSAERLKGVDSTLKIQPAKLEDSAVYLCASSPHTEAFFGQGTRLTVV.